Below are 7 T cell receptor beta chains sequenced from a single sample in a study of T cells in Graves' hyperthyroidism and ophthalmopathy. Template material for amplifying TCR beta CDR3 regions consisted of RNA transcripts. Primed by the HTBI set, a first-round RT-PCR was run on the TCR CDR3. TCRdb called the multiplex PCR reads again in MiXCR, with one record for every CDR3 protein. The sample shows 750,000 to 900,000 distinct CDR3 sequences, roughly 40% of them seen only once. Sequences were obtained from blood. These TCRs come from a man aged 18-30 years with Graves' hyperthyroidism.

This chain connects TRBV29-1 to TRBJ1-1; D call uncertain. V lost 8 bases, J lost 3 bases, and 13 bases lay in between. CDR3 size: 12 residues. Germline lookup yields CDR1 SQVTM and CDR2 ANQGSEA. The CDR3 DNA reads as TGCAGCTTAAGGGTATATGACACTGAAGCTTTCTTT. Protein: CSLRVYDTEAFF.

This clonotype was seen ten or more times. V gene TRBV7-8 combines with J gene TRBJ1-1; D is unclear. The V and J ends lost 3 bases and 3 bases respectively, with 11 bases between them. Germline V CDR1 and CDR2: SGHVS, FQNEAQ. There are 14 residues in the CDR3. The DNA for the CDR3 is TGTGCCAGCAGCTTCGGACGGTTTGACACTGAAGCTTTCTTT. Encoded protein: CASSFGRFDTEAFF.

J is TRBJ1-2 and V is TRBV12-3 or TRBV12-4, with D maybe TRBD1 (5 bases). The CDR3 is 13 amino acids. With 2 bases removed from V and 6 bases from J, the gap between germline ends came to 10 bases. In nucleotides, the CDR3 is TGTGCCAGCAGTTTATCCCGACAGAATGGCTACACCTTC. It specifies CASSLSRQNGYTF.

This clonotype was found many times. V gene TRBV29-1 combines with J gene TRBJ2-7, with 9 bases that match TRBD2. In germline, CDR1 is SQVTM, CDR2 ANQGSEA. This CDR3 contains 14 residues. Unmatched junction bases numbered 7, after V lost 4 bases and J lost 3 bases. The CDR3 region is CSVAGLAGLYEQYF. The CDR3 DNA reads as TGCAGCGTTGCGGGGCTAGCGGGACTCTACGAGCAGTACTTC.

This clonotype is a singleton in its sample. The chain combines TRBV5-1 with TRBJ2-2; D unclear. Trimming took 6 bases from V and 4 from J, leaving 13 bases between them. Germline CDR1 is SGHRS and CDR2 is YFSETQ. The CDR3 covers 14 residues. The CDR3 DNA reads TGCGCCAGCAAAATCGACACCTTCACCGGGGAGCTGTTTTTT. Translation gives CASKIDTFTGELFF.

This clonotype was detected many times. CDR3 region: CASSFADRGKYEQYF. DNA of the CDR3: TGTGCCAGCAGCTTCGCCGACAGGGGCAAATACGAGCAGTACTTC. The rearrangement uses TRBV7-9 and TRBJ2-7; TRBD1 agrees at 8 bases. Germline CDR1 SEHNR, CDR2 FQNEAQ (reference sequence). V gave up 3 bases and J gave up 4 bases; unmatched junction bases: 8. The CDR3 contains 15 residues.

This clonotype was observed many times. The V gene is TRBV20-1, the J gene TRBJ2-7; D remains ambiguous. The germline V and J ends were trimmed by 5 bases and 1 base, with 9 bases remaining between them. The CDR3 has 12 residues. Germline V gene sequence: CDR1 DFQATT, CDR2 SNEGSKA (reference sequence). CDR3 nucleotides: TGCAGTGCTGACGGAACGTCCTACGAGCAGTACTTC. This sequence encodes CSADGTSYEQYF.